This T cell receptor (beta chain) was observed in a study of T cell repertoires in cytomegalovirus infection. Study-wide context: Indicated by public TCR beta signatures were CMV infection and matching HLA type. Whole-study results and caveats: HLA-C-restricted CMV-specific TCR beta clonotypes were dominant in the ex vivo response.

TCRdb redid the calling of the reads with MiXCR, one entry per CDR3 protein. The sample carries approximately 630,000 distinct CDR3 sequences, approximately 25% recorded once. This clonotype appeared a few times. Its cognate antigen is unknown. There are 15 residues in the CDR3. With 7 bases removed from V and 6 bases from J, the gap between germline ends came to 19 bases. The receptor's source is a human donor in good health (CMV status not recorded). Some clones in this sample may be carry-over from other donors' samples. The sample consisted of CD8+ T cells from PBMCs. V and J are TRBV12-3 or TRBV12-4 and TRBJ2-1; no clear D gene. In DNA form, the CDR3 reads TGTGCCAGCACCACCGGGCCCGAAGCCAGCAATGAGCAGTTCTTC. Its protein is CASTTGPEASNEQFF.